A selection of T cell receptor beta chains follows, all from one sample in a study of vaccination and CD4 T cells after COVID-19. Their recognized antigens are unknown. One entry per CDR3 protein, called by TCRdb with MiXCR from the PCR reads. The sample records some 13,000 distinct CDR3 sequences, 60% to 80% being singletons. Sequencing input: CD4+ T cells from blood, cultured in vitro. The receptors were gathered from a human donor who had recovered from COVID-19. CDR3s include the opening cysteine and the closing phenylalanine or tryptophan. D genes are given only for firm matches. Rows may omit the clone size; those that give it use once, few, many or a size class.

>few|TRBJ1-1|.|TRBV19
CASSPRTGMGTEAFF
TGTGCCAGTAGTCCCCGAACAGGGATGGGCACTGAAGCTTTCTTT
>.|TRBJ1-2|.|TRBV20-1
CSAGGSSGGYTF
TGCAGTGCTGGTGGGTCGTCGGGAGGCTACACCTTC
>.|TRBJ1-5|TRBD1|TRBV11-2
CASSLGGQGAHQPQHF
TGTGCCAGCAGCTTAGGGGGACAGGGGGCACATCAGCCCCAGCATTTT
>few|TRBJ2-4|.|TRBV27
CASSLFSGGLAKNIQYF
TGTGCCAGCAGTTTATTCTCGGGTGGGTTAGCCAAAAACATTCAGTACTTC
>.|TRBJ1-2|.|TRBV28
CATYTGNYGYTF
TGTGCCACCTATACAGGGAACTATGGCTACACCTTC
>.|TRBJ2-5|.|TRBV9
CASSGGSGLQQETQYF
TGTGCCAGCTCAGGAGGTAGCGGCCTCCAGCAAGAGACCCAGTACTTC
>.|TRBJ2-7|.|TRBV24-1
CATSDPTGAYEQYF
TGTGCCACCAGTGACCCGACCGGGGCCTACGAGCAGTACTTC
>once|TRBJ2-2|.|TRBV6-5
CASSFVGANTGELFF
TGTGCCAGCAGTTTTGTAGGGGCGAACACCGGGGAGCTGTTTTTT
>.|TRBJ2-1|TRBD2|TRBV25-1
CASGETSGRGDEQFF
TGTGCCAGCGGGGAGACTAGCGGGAGGGGAGATGAGCAGTTCTTC
>.|TRBJ2-2|.|TRBV19
CASSRGDMNTGELFF
TGTGCCAGTAGTAGGGGTGACATGAACACCGGGGAGCTGTTTTTT
>.|TRBJ1-6|.|TRBV5-4
CASSFGVTNPNSPLHF
TGTGCCAGCAGCTTTGGGGTGACCAACCCAAATTCACCCCTCCACTTT
>.|TRBJ1-6|.|TRBV20-1
CSADSGRLYNSPLHF
TGCAGTGCCGACTCGGGCCGGTTATATAATTCACCCCTCCACTTT
>few|TRBJ1-5|.|TRBV20-1
CSASPQEAQPQHF
TGCAGTGCTAGTCCGCAGGAGGCTCAGCCCCAGCATTTT
>.|TRBJ2-7|TRBD1|TRBV15
CATRVGQLSYEQYF
TGTGCCACCAGGGTGGGACAGCTTTCCTACGAGCAGTACTTC
>.|TRBJ1-2|.|TRBV6-1
CASSRTAEYGYTF
TGTGCCAGCAGCCGGACAGCGGAATATGGCTACACCTTC
>.|TRBJ2-7|.|TRBV20-1
CSARVGYEQYF
TGCAGTGCTAGAGTGGGGTACGAGCAGTACTTC
>few|TRBJ1-2|.|TRBV7-2
CASSLDRDNGYTF
TGTGCCAGCAGCTTAGACAGGGATAATGGCTACACCTTC
>.|TRBJ2-7|TRBD1|TRBV19
CASSSHRDREGQYF
TGTGCCAGTAGTTCCCACCGGGACAGGGAAGGGCAGTACTTC
>.|TRBJ2-5|.|TRBV7-3
CASSPSRDETQYF
TGTGCCAGCAGCCCGAGCAGGGACGAGACCCAGTACTTC
>.|TRBJ1-2|.|TRBV6-5
CASSYEGGAGYTF
TGTGCCAGCAGTTACGAGGGAGGCGCCGGCTACACCTTC
>few|TRBJ1-1|TRBD1|TRBV6-1
CASRFTGGTEAFF
TGTGCCAGCAGATTTACAGGGGGCACTGAAGCTTTCTTT
>.|TRBJ1-5|.|TRBV30
CAWSGQGNQPQHF
TGTGCCTGGAGCGGCCAGGGGAATCAGCCCCAGCATTTT
>.|TRBJ1-5|.|TRBV20-1
CSAENSNQPQHF
TGCAGTGCTGAGAATAGCAATCAGCCCCAGCATTTT
>.|TRBJ2-5|TRBD1|TRBV7-7
CASSLGAGTGQETQYF
TGTGCCAGCAGCTTAGGGGCCGGGACAGGCCAAGAGACCCAGTACTTC
>.|TRBJ2-1|.|TRBV15
CATSRVGHEQFF
TGTGCCACCAGCAGAGTAGGCCATGAGCAGTTCTTC
>once|TRBJ2-7|.|TRBV30
CAWGHYEQYF
TGTGCCTGGGGACACTACGAGCAGTACTTC
>.|TRBJ1-6|TRBD1|TRBV12-3/TRBV12-4
CASSWRGQGLGVSPLHF
TGTGCCAGCAGCTGGCGGGGACAGGGTCTGGGGGTGTCACCCCTCCACTTT
>.|TRBJ1-2|.|TRBV25-1
CASSRPGGRGSEGYTF
TGTGCCAGCAGTCGTCCTGGAGGCAGGGGTTCGGAAGGCTACACCTTC
>once|TRBJ1-5|.|TRBV27
CASSLRHLSNQPQHF
TGTGCCAGCAGTTTGAGACACCTTAGCAATCAGCCCCAGCATTTT
>large|TRBJ1-1|TRBD1|TRBV12-3/TRBV12-4
CASSLVRGRGFF
TGTGCCAGCAGTTTAGTCAGGGGGAGGGGCTTCTTT
>.|TRBJ2-7|TRBD2|TRBV28
CASSPGHLIAGGEQYF
TGTGCCAGCAGCCCGGGCCATTTGATAGCGGGAGGCGAGCAGTACTTC
>.|TRBJ1-5|.|TRBV15
CATSREGGRGQPQHF
TGTGCCACCAGCAGAGAGGGGGGGCGCGGGCAGCCCCAGCATTTT
>.|TRBJ2-5|TRBD2|TRBV9
CASSFRLAGAGETQYF
TGTGCCAGCAGCTTTCGTTTAGCGGGAGCGGGGGAGACCCAGTACTTC
>few|TRBJ2-5|TRBD1|TRBV28
CASRQGWETQYF
TGTGCCAGCAGACAGGGGTGGGAGACCCAGTACTTC
>.|TRBJ2-7|TRBD1|TRBV4-3
CASSQRLRTGGGEQYF
TGCGCCAGCAGCCAACGCCTTAGGACAGGGGGCGGCGAGCAGTACTTC
>.|TRBJ2-1|.|TRBV6-1
CASSGGAMLGRSYNEQFF
TGTGCCAGCAGTGGGGGAGCGATGTTGGGCAGATCCTACAATGAGCAGTTCTTC
>.|TRBJ1-2|.|TRBV6-1
CASSDIYGYTF
TGTGCCAGCAGCGACATCTATGGCTACACCTTC